The 11 T cell receptor beta chains reported below all come from one sample, sequenced in a study of blood T cell repertoires in COVID-19. Clones were read by immunoSEQ multiplex PCR, and TCRdb kept only the in-frame ones, dropping some. The top ten hold about 16% of the sample, which has 65,000 or so clones, over 75% seen once. The sample taken for sequencing was peripheral blood. These receptors came from a man older than 75 with acute or convalescent COVID-19.

CDR3 nucleotide sequence: TGTGCCAGCAGCCCCCGGCTGACTAGCGGGGTTGATACGCAGTATTTT. Its translation is CASSPRLTSGVDTQYF. The gene calls are TRBV7-9 and TRBJ2-3; 11 bases are a match to TRBD2. Germline V CDR1 and CDR2: SEHNR, FQNEAQ (reference sequence). The CDR3 sequence is 16 residues long. Trimming took 5 bases from V and 6 from J; bases not matched to a gene: 10.

The gene calls are TRBV7-9 and TRBJ1-4, with D possibly matching TRBD1 (5 bases). CDR1 is SEHNR, CDR2 FQNEAQ, per germline (reference sequence). This CDR3 contains 15 residues. V was clipped by 3 bases and J by 5 bases, with 13 bases between them. The DNA of the CDR3 is TGTGCCAGCAGCTTGGCGCAGGGAGGAAATGAAAAACTGTTTTTT. As protein: CASSLAQGGNEKLFF.

The chain has TRBV28 and TRBJ2-5; 7 bases are a match to TRBD1. V was clipped by 4 bases and J by 0 bases; unmatched bases: 8. CDR1 and CDR2 (germline): MDHEN, SYDVKM. This CDR3 contains 16 residues. CDR3 residues: CASSSTGQAYQETQYF. CDR3 sequence (DNA): TGTGCCAGCAGTTCGACAGGGCAAGCGTACCAAGAGACCCAGTACTTC.

V and J are TRBV6-1 and TRBJ1-2; no clear D gene. Trimming took off 2 bases at V and 2 bases at J, with 9 bases between the two ends. The germline V gene encodes CDR1 MNHNS and CDR2 SASEGT. The CDR3 extends over 14 amino acids. This CDR3 reads CASSETPRNYGYTF. The CDR3 DNA sequence: TGTGCCAGCAGTGAAACACCGAGGAACTATGGCTACACCTTC.

This chain links TRBV3-1 (or the pseudogene TRBV3-2) with TRBJ2-4; tentatively, D is TRBD1 (6 bases). V was trimmed by 0 bases and J by 11 bases, leaving 14 bases between them. This CDR3 spans 14 amino acids. CDR1 is LGHDT and CDR2 is YNNKEL in the germline V gene (reference sequence). The CDR3 nucleotides read TGTGCCAGCAGCCAAGATTGGGGGCCCCAAGTTCAGTACTTC. Translation: CASSQDWGPQVQYF.

This chain joins TRBV6-6 and TRBJ2-7; 8 bases match TRBD1. The CDR3 runs 12 residues. V shed 8 bases and J 3 bases; nucleotides not matched to a gene: 3. Germline CDR1 is MNHNY and CDR2 is SVGAGI (reference sequence). The CDR3 DNA reads TGTGCCAGCGCAGGACAGGGCTACGAGCAGTACTTC. It specifies CASAGQGYEQYF.

The chain is built from TRBV5-1 and TRBJ2-1; 11 nucleotides match TRBD2. The germline V gene has CDR1 SGHRS and CDR2 YFSETQ. After removal of 0 bases from V and 6 bases from J, the junction contained 8 bases not matched to a gene. This CDR3 region has 17 residues. CDR3: CASSLGLLAGGRNEQFF. In DNA form, the CDR3 reads TGCGCCAGCAGCTTGGGACTTCTAGCGGGGGGACGCAATGAGCAGTTCTTC.

The rearrangement uses TRBV10-3 and TRBJ1-5; no clear D gene. Trimming cost V 4 bases and J 5 bases, with 12 bases left between them. Germline V gives CDR1 ENHRY, CDR2 SYGVKD. The length of the CDR3 is 14 residues. The CDR3 coding sequence is TGTGCCATCAGTGGCACAGACGGGGATCAGCCCCAGCATTTT. This sequence encodes CAISGTDGDQPQHF.

V gene TRBV14 combines with J gene TRBJ1-2, with TRBD1 as a possible D gene (6 bases). Germline CDR1 reads SGHDN; CDR2 reads FVKESK. Trimming shortened V by 4 bases and J by 6 bases, and 15 bases separated the two germline ends. The CDR3 spans 14 residues. CDR3 sequence reads: CASSLAQGPHGYTF. In DNA, the CDR3 is TGTGCCAGCAGCCTTGCACAGGGTCCGCATGGCTACACCTTC.

This chain joins TRBV19 and TRBJ2-2; TRBD2 is a possible D gene (6 bases). V shed 7 bases and J shed 0 bases, with 9 bases lying between them. CDR1 and CDR2 (germline): LNHDA, SQIVND (reference sequence). The length of the CDR3 is 14 residues. CDR3 loop: CASTGTSNTGELFF. DNA for the CDR3: TGTGCCAGTACAGGGACTTCGAACACCGGGGAGCTGTTTTTT.

This chain connects TRBV7-8 to TRBJ1-2; no reliable D call. Germline V gene sequence: CDR1 SGHVS, CDR2 FQNEAQ. V lost 5 bases, J lost 1 base, and 11 bases lay in between. The CDR3 runs to 14 residues. The CDR3 DNA reads as TGTGCCAGCAGCGGCGCGGAGGTTAACTATGGCTACACCTTC. Amino acid sequence: CASSGAEVNYGYTF.